The entry that follows covers one T cell receptor (beta chain) sequence. These data are taken from a study of PD-L1 blockade in urothelial cancer. Sequencing used immunoSEQ multiplex PCR; TCRdb keeps in-frame clones, though not all of them. The sample records tens of thousands of clones, about nine tenths being singletons. Time point of the sample: pretreatment peripheral blood. Trimming shortened V by 7 bases and J by 1 base, and 19 bases separated the two germline ends. The germline gives CDR1 LNHNV, CDR2 YYDKDF (reference sequence). This CDR3 is built from 16 residues. The sequencing used PBMCs, collected around atezolizumab (anti-PD-L1) treatment. This rearrangement joins TRBV15 to TRBJ1-1; no definite D call. The sequence was obtained from a man aged 70-80 years with urothelial cancer. In nucleotides, the CDR3 is TGTGCCACCAAAATCGGAAGTCGGGGTGGGAACACTGAAGCTTTCTTT. Translation: CATKIGSRGGNTEAFF.